The 10 T cell receptor beta chains below all came from one sample that was sequenced in a study of T cells in Graves' hyperthyroidism and ophthalmopathy. What was amplified from RNA transcripts were TCR beta CDR3 regions. When the TCR CDR3 underwent first-round RT-PCR, the HTBI primer set was used. TCRdb reprocessed the multiplex PCR reads with MiXCR, giving one entry per CDR3 protein. Of some 440,000 distinct CDR3 sequences listed, around 16% are singletons. Sequenced input: blood. The receptor set was obtained from a young woman with Graves' hyperthyroidism.

This clonotype occurred many times. The genes are TRBV19 and TRBJ2-7, with 9 bases identical to TRBD1. J lost 6 bases, V lost 6 bases, and 9 bases had no gene match. This CDR3 comprises 14 residues. CDR1 LNHDA and CDR2 SQIVND come from the germline V gene (reference sequence). The CDR3 nucleotides are TGTGCCAGTAGAACGACAGGGGGTTCGGTCGAGCAGTACTTC. It codes for CASRTTGGSVEQYF. The complete variable domain, with remaining parts taken from reference TRBV19 and TRBJ2-7, reads DGGITQSPKYLFRKEGQNVTLSCEQNLNHDAMYWYRQDPGQGLRLIYYSQIVNDFQKGDIAEGYSVSREKKESFPLTVTSAQKNPTAFYLCASRTTGGSVEQYFGPGTRLTVT.

Note on this clonotype: Mismatch with germline at one junction end may stem from a read error. This chain links TRBV6-2 or TRBV6-3 with TRBJ2-2; D may be TRBD1 or TRBD2 (5 bases each). In germline, CDR1 is MNHEY, CDR2 SVGEGT. The CDR3 sequence is 12 residues long. The CDR3 DNA follows: TGTGCCAGCAAGAGAGGGGCCGGGGAGCTGCTTTTT. Protein: CASKRGAGELLF.

The gene calls are TRBV3-1 and TRBJ2-4; either TRBD1 or TRBD2 may fit D (5 bases each). Trimming cost V 0 bases and J 9 bases, with 15 bases left between them. Germline V CDR1 and CDR2: LGHDT, YNNKEL (reference sequence). The CDR3 is 15 amino acids. CDR3: CASSQEGTVRGIQYF. Here the CDR3 DNA reads TGTGCCAGCAGCCAAGAAGGGACCGTTCGTGGCATTCAGTACTTC.

This rearrangement joins TRBV18 to TRBJ2-2; D is undetermined. The CDR3 sequence is 14 residues long. Trimming removed 0 bases at V and 4 bases at J, with 6 bases between. From germline, CDR1 is KGHSH and CDR2 LQKENI. CDR3 DNA sequence: TGTGCCAGCTCACCACCGAGGTTCACCGGGGAGCTGTTTTTT. Amino acid sequence: CASSPPRFTGELFF.

This clonotype was counted ten times or more. The rearrangement uses TRBV6-1 and TRBJ2-5; D possibly corresponds to TRBD1 (6 bases). The germline CDR1 and CDR2 sequences are MNHNS and SASEGT. The ends were cut back, 5 bases at V and 1 base at J, with 11 bases in the middle. The CDR3 contains 14 residues. The CDR3 DNA follows: TGTGCCAGCAGTCTCAGACAGGCCCAAGAGACCCAGTACTTC. It translates to CASSLRQAQETQYF.

This clonotype was seen repeatedly, ten times or more. The gene calls are TRBV2 and TRBJ2-7; TRBD1 matches at 9 bases. This CDR3 spans 14 amino acids. Germline CDR1 and CDR2: SNHLY and FYNNEI. The V segment lost 1 base and the J segment 3 bases; nucleotides outside the gene matches: 1. CDR3: CASSEGTGVYEQYF. The CDR3 coding sequence is TGTGCCAGCAGTGAAGGGACAGGGGTCTACGAGCAGTACTTC.

This clonotype showed up many times. This chain uses TRBV6-4 with TRBJ2-2; TRBD2 matches at 10 bases. The CDR3 length is 14 residues. J lost 4 bases, V lost 4 bases, and 0 bases had no gene match. Per the germline V gene, CDR1 is MRHNA and CDR2 is SNTAGT. CDR3 amino acids: CASSASGSTGELFF. The CDR3 DNA is TGTGCCAGCAGTGCTAGCGGGAGCACCGGGGAGCTGTTTTTT.

This clonotype was seen many times. The chain carries TRBV9 and TRBJ2-1; D possibly corresponds to TRBD1 (6 bases). V was trimmed by 4 bases and J by 8 bases, leaving 16 bases between them. Germline-derived CDR1 and CDR2 are SGDLS and YYNGEE. This CDR3 region has 14 residues. CDR3 sequence (DNA): TGTGCCAGCAGCCTAGGGGGAGTATGGGATGAGCAGTTCTTC. Encoded protein: CASSLGGVWDEQFF.

This clonotype was found many times. V usage is TRBV9 and J usage is TRBJ2-7; 8 positions match TRBD1. V was clipped by 4 bases and J by 4 bases; unmatched bases: 7. The CDR3 runs to 14 residues. CDR1 is SGDLS and CDR2 is YYNGEE in the germline V gene. The CDR3 nucleotides are TGTGCCAGCAGCCCATTGGACAGGGCTTACGAGCAGTACTTC. Protein: CASSPLDRAYEQYF. The full variable domain, in which reference TRBV9 and TRBJ2-7 provide the parts outside the CDR3, is DSGVTQTPKHLITATGQRVTLRCSPRSGDLSVYWYQQSLDQGLQFLIQYYNGEERAKGNILERFSAQQFPDLHSELNLSSLELGDSALYFCASSPLDRAYEQYFGPGTRLTVT.

This clonotype was seen ten or more times. The chain joins TRBV6-5 to TRBJ1-2; perhaps TRBD1 as D (6 bases). The germline V and J ends were trimmed by 4 bases and 6 bases, with 9 bases remaining between them. From germline, CDR1 is MNHEY and CDR2 SVGAGI. This CDR3 is built from 12 residues. The CDR3 here is CASSSEGDGYTF. The CDR3, as DNA: TGTGCCAGCAGTTCTGAGGGGGATGGCTACACCTTC.